This TCR beta chain derives from a study of OX40 agonist ivuxolimab in advanced cancers. The wider study: Six ivuxolimab dose levels, 0.01 to 10 mg/kg, were given intravenously every 2 weeks. Dose-escalation subjects each had hepatocellular carcinoma, melanoma, renal cell or head and neck cancer. Treatment received earlier with anti-PD-1, anti-PD-L1 or anti-CTLA-4 agents was allowed, and roughly 40% had some. Three patients responded partially, comprising one with hepatocellular carcinoma and two with cutaneous melanoma.

The data were produced by immunoSEQ multiplex PCR, yet TCRdb's version contains in-frame clones alone and is incomplete. The table lists around 80,000 clones, over 75% of them singletons. CDR3 size: 13 residues. V was shortened by 7 bases and J by 7 bases, with 14 bases between the two germline ends. Germline lookup yields CDR1 SNHLY and CDR2 FYNNEI. The TCR originated in an adult with an advanced solid tumor such as melanoma, head and neck, liver or kidney cancer. The source was CD4+ or CD8+ T cells sorted from blood, collected in a trial of the OX40 agonist ivuxolimab. The V call is TRBV2, the J call TRBJ2-1; D is unclear. CDR3 DNA sequence: TGTGCCAGCACCCTGTCCCTAGGGAATGAGCAGTTCTTC. Encoded protein: CASTLSLGNEQFF.